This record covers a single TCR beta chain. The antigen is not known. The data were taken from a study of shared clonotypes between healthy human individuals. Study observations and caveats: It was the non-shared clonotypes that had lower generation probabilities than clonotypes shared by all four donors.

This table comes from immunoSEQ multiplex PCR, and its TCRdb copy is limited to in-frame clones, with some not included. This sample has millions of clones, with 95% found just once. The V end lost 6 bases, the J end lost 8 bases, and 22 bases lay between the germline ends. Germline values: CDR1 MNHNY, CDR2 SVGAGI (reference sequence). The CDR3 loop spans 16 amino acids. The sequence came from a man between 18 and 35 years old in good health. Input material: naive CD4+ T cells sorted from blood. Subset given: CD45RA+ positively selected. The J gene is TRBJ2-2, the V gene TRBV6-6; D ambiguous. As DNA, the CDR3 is TGTGCCAGCAGCGGTAGTTCTCCCAAGTCATCGGGGGAGCTGTTTTTT. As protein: CASSGSSPKSSGELFF.